The 32 T cell receptor beta chains below were found in one sample sequenced in a study of shared clonotypes between healthy human individuals. This table comes from immunoSEQ multiplex PCR, and its TCRdb copy is limited to in-frame clones, with some not included. This sample yields hundreds of thousands of clones, of which 73% are seen a single time; under 2% belongs to the top ten. Sequences were obtained from memory CD4+ T cells sorted from blood. Subset specified: CD45RA-negative fraction. These receptor sequences come from a woman younger than 45 in good health.

This clone was recorded at least ten times. This chain links TRBV2 with TRBJ1-1; 9 bases map to TRBD1. The CDR3 is 15 residues long. CDR1 SNHLY and CDR2 FYNNEI come from the germline V gene. After removal of 8 bases from V and 5 bases from J, the junction contained 12 bases not matched to a gene. The CDR3 nucleotides are TGTGCCAGCGCTCAACAGGGGGCGCGTCTTACTGAAGCTTTCTTT. Translating it yields CASAQQGARLTEAFF.

The genes are TRBV5-4 and TRBJ2-1; TRBD2 agrees at 10 bases. CDR1 and CDR2 (germline): SGHNT, YYREEE (reference sequence). CDR3 size: 18 residues. The trim removed 3 bases at V and 8 bases at J, leaving 17 bases unmatched. Here the CDR3 DNA reads TGTGCCAGCAGCTCCCGAACGGGGGGGAGCGGGAGGGTCTATGAGCAGTTCTTC. The encoded protein is CASSSRTGGSGRVYEQFF.

This chain uses TRBV27 with TRBJ2-7; no reliable D call. CDR1 is MNHEY, CDR2 SMNVEV, per germline (reference sequence). CDR3 length: 14 residues. V lost 1 base and J lost 5, with 12 bases in between. The CDR3 sequence is CASSLFLGSHEQYF. For the CDR3, the DNA is TGTGCCAGCAGTTTATTCTTAGGTTCCCACGAGCAGTACTTC.

Comments on this clone: This CDR3 is also generated by other DNA sequences in the sample. The chain recombines TRBV5-1 with TRBJ1-1, with D unclear. The CDR3 spans 13 residues. CDR1 and CDR2 (germline): SGHRS, YFSETQ. Trimming took 0 bases from V and 4 from J, leaving 7 bases between them. The CDR3 DNA follows: TGCGCCAGCAGCTTGGGGGCGGGCACTGAAGCTTTCTTT. Translated: CASSLGAGTEAFF.

CDR3 sequence reads: CASRVLQETQYF. For the CDR3, the DNA is TGCGCCAGCAGGGTCCTTCAAGAGACCCAGTACTTC. The chain carries TRBV5-1 and TRBJ2-5; D not certain. Trimming took off 5 bases at V and 2 bases at J, with 7 bases between the two ends. Germline loops: CDR1 SGHRS, CDR2 YFSETQ. The CDR3 is made up of 12 amino acids.

Turning to this clone: Within the sample, other DNA sequences also encode this same CDR3. The V call is TRBV5-1, the J call TRBJ2-1; 11 nucleotides agree with TRBD2. J gave up 2 bases and V 4 bases, and 2 bases lay outside the gene matches. The germline CDR1 and CDR2 sequences are SGHRS and YFSETQ. This CDR3 is built from 15 residues. The CDR3: CASSLGLAAYNEQFF. The CDR3 DNA reads as TGCGCCAGCAGCCTGGGACTAGCGGCCTACAATGAGCAGTTCTTC. The full variable domain, in which reference TRBV5-1 and TRBJ2-1 provide the parts outside the CDR3, is KAGVTQTPRYLIKTRGQQVTLSCSPISGHRSVSWYQQTPGQGLQFLFEYFSETQRNKGNFPGRFSGRQFSNSRSEMNVSTLELGDSALYLCASSLGLAAYNEQFFGPGTRLTVL.

This clone was counted many times. V is TRBV10-3 and J is TRBJ1-2, with a possible D match to TRBD1 (6 bases). Germline V gene data show CDR1 as ENHRY and CDR2 as SYGVKD. Trimming pared 9 bases from V and 3 bases from J, leaving 11 bases between. This CDR3 has 12 amino acids. The CDR3 protein is CAIPGQYYGYTF. CDR3 nucleotides: TGTGCCATACCGGGACAATACTATGGCTACACCTTC.

This rearrangement joins TRBV5-1 to TRBJ2-7, with D tentatively TRBD2 (5 bases). The CDR3 is 15 residues long. The V and J ends lost 0 bases and 6 bases respectively, with 16 bases between them. Per the germline V gene, CDR1 is SGHRS and CDR2 is YFSETQ. DNA of the CDR3: TGCGCCAGCAGCTTGGAGGGCGGAGCGGTCGGCGAGCAGTACTTC. Its translation: CASSLEGGAVGEQYF.

The chain joins TRBV5-1 to TRBJ1-3; D gene uncertain. This CDR3 comprises 15 residues. The V end was cut by 4 bases, the J end by 0 bases, with 11 bases between. From germline, CDR1 is SGHRS and CDR2 YFSETQ. The CDR3 region is CASSVSASSGNTIYF. The CDR3 region has the DNA TGCGCCAGCAGCGTCAGCGCAAGCTCTGGAAACACCATATATTTT.

V gene TRBV4-2 combines with J gene TRBJ1-2; a possible D gene is TRBD1 (6 bases). Germline V gene data show CDR1 as LGHNA and CDR2 as YNFKEQ. The CDR3 has 15 amino acids. Trimming pared 5 bases from V and 2 bases from J, leaving 15 bases between. The CDR3 is CASSTRTEQNYGYTF. For the CDR3, the DNA is TGTGCCAGCAGCACGCGGACAGAGCAAAACTATGGCTACACCTTC.

This rearrangement joins TRBV28 to TRBJ1-2, with D tentatively TRBD1 (6 bases). Germline loops: CDR1 MDHEN, CDR2 SYDVKM. The CDR3 totals 13 residues. Trimming stripped 5 bases from V and 5 bases from J, with 12 bases between. CDR3 protein: CASSPRTAYGYTF. DNA for the CDR3: TGTGCCAGCAGTCCAAGGACAGCTTATGGCTACACCTTC.

The CDR3 bases are TGTGCCAGCAGTTTGGCGGGATGGAATACGCAGTATTTT. Translating gives CASSLAGWNTQYF. V usage is TRBV28 and J usage is TRBJ2-3; possibly TRBD2 for D (6 bases). V lost 3 bases and J 7 bases, leaving 11 bases between the germline ends. The CDR3 consists of 13 residues. Per the germline V gene, CDR1 is MDHEN and CDR2 is SYDVKM.

About this clone: The same CDR3 can be traced to other DNA sequences in this sample. The CDR3 coding sequence is TGTGCCAGCTCACCAGGTGGGTACGAGCAGTACTTC. This gives the protein CASSPGGYEQYF. This chain links TRBV18 with TRBJ2-7, with D uncertain. The V end lost 2 bases, the J end lost 4 bases, and 6 bases lay between the germline ends. CDR3 length: 12 amino acids. Germline V CDR1 and CDR2: KGHSH, LQKENI.

The table lists this clone with a few counts. This rearrangement joins TRBV28 to TRBJ1-2; D gene unclear. The CDR3 consists of 13 residues. The germline gives CDR1 MDHEN, CDR2 SYDVKM. Trimming shortened V by 10 bases and J by 1 base, and 13 bases separated the two germline ends. Written as DNA, the CDR3 is TGTGCCATAGACACCGCGAATAACTATGGCTACACCTTC. Its protein is CAIDTANNYGYTF.

CDR3 coding DNA: TGTGCCAGCAGTCCAGACGGGGAGCTGTTTTTT. Translation: CASSPDGELFF. The chain carries TRBV28 and TRBJ2-2; D gene uncertain. The length of the CDR3 is 11 residues. V was pared by 5 bases and J by 7 bases, with 5 bases between. CDR1 is MDHEN, CDR2 SYDVKM, per germline.

This clone was detected a few times. The chain uses TRBV29-1 and TRBJ1-1; D uncertain. Germline V gene lookup returns CDR1 SQVTM and CDR2 ANQGSEA. The germline V and J ends were trimmed by 4 bases and 0 bases, with 15 bases remaining between them. The CDR3 covers 15 residues. CDR3 residues: CSVGKDRALNTEAFF. CDR3 bases: TGCAGCGTTGGGAAGGATCGGGCACTGAACACTGAAGCTTTCTTT.

The chain is built from TRBV5-1 and TRBJ2-7; the D is unclear. The CDR3 extends over 13 amino acids. The V end lost 0 bases, the J end lost 1 base, and 5 bases lay between the germline ends. The V gene's germline CDR1 is SGHRS and CDR2 YFSETQ. The chain's CDR3 is CASSLVVSYEQYF. The CDR3 DNA reads TGCGCCAGCAGCTTGGTTGTTTCCTACGAGCAGTACTTC.

This clone has only one observation. The same CDR3 is also encoded by other DNA sequences in this sample. The rearrangement uses TRBV7-9 and TRBJ2-5; D unresolved. Germline V gene lookup returns CDR1 SEHNR and CDR2 FQNEAQ (reference sequence). The V end was cut by 3 bases, the J end by 0 bases, with 5 bases between. The CDR3 runs to 13 residues. The CDR3 coding sequence is TGTGCCAGCAGCTTGGGAAACCAAGAGACCCAGTACTTC. It specifies CASSLGNQETQYF.

The chain links TRBV11-2 to TRBJ2-1, with D maybe TRBD2 (6 bases). The germline V and J ends were trimmed by 0 bases and 1 base, with 7 bases remaining between them. The CDR3 has 15 amino acids. CDR1 is SGHAT, CDR2 FQNNGV, per germline. CDR3: CASSLETSSYNEQFF. The CDR3 DNA is TGTGCCAGCAGCTTAGAGACTAGTTCCTACAATGAGCAGTTCTTC. Complete variable domain (other parts from reference TRBV11-2 and TRBJ2-1): EAGVAQSPRYKIIEKRQSVAFWCNPISGHATLYWYQQILGQGPKLLIQFQNNGVVDDSQLPKDRFSAERLKGVDSTLKIQPAKLEDSAVYLCASSLETSSYNEQFFGPGTRLTVL.

The gene calls are TRBV6-5 and TRBJ2-2, with D possibly matching TRBD1 (5 bases). Looked up from germline, CDR1 is MNHEY and CDR2 is SVGAGI. This CDR3 region has 14 residues. Trimming removed 4 bases at V and 3 bases at J, with 9 bases between. CDR3 bases: TGTGCCAGCAGTTGGGGCAGGGACACCGGGGAGCTGTTTTTT. Translating gives CASSWGRDTGELFF.

This clone is a singleton in its sample. The chain recombines TRBV2 with TRBJ2-5; the D is unclear. CDR3 length: 12 amino acids. Looked up from germline, CDR1 is SNHLY and CDR2 is FYNNEI. V was shortened by 6 bases and J by 10 bases, with 15 bases between the two germline ends. CDR3 protein: CASRAGNFNQYF. Written as DNA, the CDR3 is TGTGCCAGCAGGGCCGGCAACTTTAACCAGTACTTC.

CDR3 protein: CASSYSRASGRNEQFF. CDR3 sequence (DNA): TGTGCCAGCAGTTACTCGAGGGCTAGCGGGAGGAATGAGCAGTTCTTC. This chain connects TRBV6-5 to TRBJ2-1; 11 nucleotides agree with TRBD2. Trimming removed 0 bases from V and 7 bases from J; junction bases left unmatched: 5. CDR3 size: 16 residues. The germline V gene has CDR1 MNHEY and CDR2 SVGAGI.

The rearrangement uses TRBV29-1 and TRBJ1-4; D might be TRBD1 (5 bases). The ends were cut back, 7 bases at V and 3 bases at J, with 15 bases in the middle. Germline V gives CDR1 SQVTM, CDR2 ANQGSEA. The CDR3 runs 14 residues. CDR3 loop: CSALLRVPNEKLFF. The DNA of the CDR3 is TGCAGCGCACTACTCAGGGTCCCTAATGAAAAACTGTTTTTT.

The chain links TRBV19 to TRBJ2-1; a weak D match, TRBD1 (6 bases). From germline, CDR1 is LNHDA and CDR2 SQIVND (reference sequence). V was trimmed by 3 bases and J by 4 bases, leaving 7 bases between them. This CDR3 has 13 amino acids. The DNA for the CDR3 is TGTGCCAGTAGTATCGGACAGTACAATGAGCAGTTCTTC. Protein: CASSIGQYNEQFF.

The chain carries TRBV4-1 and TRBJ2-7; 8 nucleotides align to TRBD1. This CDR3 comprises 20 residues. Germline V gives CDR1 MGHRA, CDR2 YSYEKL. V gave up 2 bases and J gave up 0 bases; unmatched junction bases: 18. CDR3 sequence: CASSQLTGALGDRSSYEQYF. In DNA, the CDR3 is TGCGCCAGCAGCCAACTGACCGGGGCCCTAGGGGACAGGAGCTCCTACGAGCAGTACTTC.

V gene TRBV2 combines with J gene TRBJ2-1; 9 positions match TRBD2. The CDR3 extends over 16 amino acids. Germline V lookup: CDR1 SNHLY, CDR2 FYNNEI. V lost 7 bases and J lost 5; bases outside the gene matches: 12. CDR3 loop: CASTTIGGLADNEQFF. In DNA form, the CDR3 reads TGTGCCAGCACAACAATCGGGGGACTAGCAGACAATGAGCAGTTCTTC.

The chain joins TRBV19 to TRBJ2-3, with 8 bases lining up with TRBD2. The CDR3 covers 15 residues. CDR1 and CDR2 from the germline V gene are LNHDA and SQIVND (reference sequence). After removal of 4 bases from V and 1 base from J, the junction contained 4 bases not matched to a gene. The CDR3 bases are TGTGCCAGTAGTAGCCAGACTAGCGGCACAGATACGCAGTATTTT. Its translation is CASSSQTSGTDTQYF.

The V gene is TRBV9, the J gene TRBJ2-2; the D is unclear. V lost 3 bases and J lost 5, with 5 bases in between. Germline V gene data show CDR1 as SGDLS and CDR2 as YYNGEE. This CDR3 spans 12 amino acids. The CDR3 spells CASSAATGELFF. CDR3 nucleotide sequence: TGTGCCAGCAGCGCCGCTACCGGGGAGCTGTTTTTT.

In regard to this clone: This likely stems from a read error, as it lies one base from a far larger clone. This sample includes further DNA sequences coding for the same CDR3. V gene TRBV7-8 combines with J gene TRBJ2-7; D remains unclear. The germline gives CDR1 SGHVS, CDR2 FQNEAQ. This CDR3 is 14 amino acids long. CDR3 protein: CASSPGGRSYEQYF. The CDR3 DNA is TGTGCCAGCAGCCCCGGTGGCAGATCTTACGAACAGTACTTC.

This chain links TRBV28 with TRBJ2-7; D perhaps matches TRBD2 (5 bases). Germline values: CDR1 MDHEN, CDR2 SYDVKM. Trimming took 5 bases from V and 2 from J, leaving 13 bases between them. The CDR3 has 14 amino acids. The CDR3 DNA reads as TGTGCCAGCAGTACGGGGTTACCCACCTACGAGCAGTACTTC. Protein: CASSTGLPTYEQYF.

In this sample, this clone turned up a few times. This chain uses TRBV12-1 with TRBJ2-7; the D call of TRBD2 is as the table states it, not checked on the DNA. TRBV12-1 has pseudogene status. The CDR3 loop spans 14 amino acids. CDR3 sequence: CASSFVLAGGEQYF. The CDR3 DNA sequence: TGTGCCAGCAGCTTTGTTCTAGCGGGAGGCGAGCAGTACTTC.

The chain employs TRBV2 and TRBJ2-7, with 10 bases fitting TRBD2. CDR3 length: 16 amino acids. The trim removed 4 bases at V and 3 bases at J, leaving 9 bases unmatched. From germline, CDR1 is SNHLY and CDR2 FYNNEI. CDR3: CASSGTSGPPNYEQYF. In DNA, the CDR3 is TGTGCCAGCAGTGGGACTAGCGGTCCCCCTAACTACGAGCAGTACTTC.